The source of this TCR beta chain is a study of control samples from healthy donors and cancer patients. TCRdb's copy holds only in-frame clones and misses some; the assay was immunoSEQ multiplex PCR. The table lists some 22,000 clones, around four fifths of them singletons, with 20% to 25% in the top ten. Between the trimmed V and J ends, which lost 4 bases and 2 bases, there was a span of 9 bases. Germline CDR1 is LGHDT and CDR2 is YNNKEL (reference sequence). The CDR3 is 14 amino acids. The source is a man aged 60 to 75 with colorectal cancer. V usage is TRBV3-1 (or the pseudogene TRBV3-2) and J usage is TRBJ1-3, with TRBD1 as a possible D gene (6 bases). The source material was PBMCs. CDR3 bases: TGTGCCAGCAGCCCAGGGGCGGCTGGAAACACCATATATTTT. It specifies CASSPGAAGNTIYF.